The present T cell receptor (beta chain) was sequenced within a study of cytotoxic CD8 clonotypes in ibrutinib-treated CLL. Background on the study: Patient counts were around 12 relapsed/refractory, around 15 treatment-naive and about 17 IGHV unmutated. Response material was collected after a median around 12 months of treatment, range 6 to 36. Study findings and constraints: Contraction or stability on treatment was seen for public clonotypes, which were uncommon. Clonality rose at ibrutinib response and fell back toward baseline at progression.

This CDR3 is 13 amino acids long. V was shortened by 0 bases and J by 8 bases, with 10 bases between the two germline ends. Germline assignment: CDR1 MGHRA and CDR2 YSYEKL. With respect to this clone: What it binds is unknown.

Data came from immunoSEQ multiplex PCR; TCRdb stores just in-frame clones and leaves some out. The sample records roughly 200,000 clones, 72% being singletons. The sample consisted of PBMCs, taken after 24 months of ibrutinib treatment. This chain joins TRBV4-1 and TRBJ1-2; no definite D call. The receptor was isolated from a human donor with chronic lymphocytic leukemia. Here the CDR3 reads CASSQDGVVGYTF. The DNA of the CDR3 is TGCGCCAGCAGCCAAGATGGGGTAGTCGGCTACACCTTC.